This entry lists 27 T cell receptor beta chains sequenced from one sample in a study of T-cell memory formation after mild COVID-19. TCRdb reprocessed the 5' RACE reads with MiXCR, giving one entry per CDR3 protein. The sample carries about 140,000 distinct CDR3 sequences, approximately 15% recorded once. The specimen was PBMCs or a T cell subset sorted from them (not recorded which). The source of these receptors is an adult woman who had mild COVID-19 (a few samples of this study predate the infection). Cell type and time point are not known.

The rearrangement uses TRBV20-1 and TRBJ2-3; D is uncertain. The CDR3 has 13 amino acids. Germline CDR1 DFQATT, CDR2 SNEGSKA (reference sequence). Trimming took 4 bases from V and 2 from J, leaving 10 bases between them. This chain's CDR3 is CSATRAPTDTQYF. For the CDR3, the DNA is TGCAGTGCTACCCGGGCCCCCACAGATACGCAGTATTTT.

The chain uses TRBV7-3 and TRBJ2-5; TRBD2 might be the D (5 bases). The CDR3 consists of 18 residues. The V end was cut by 6 bases, the J end by 3 bases, with 26 bases between. Germline assignment: CDR1 SGHTA and CDR2 FQGTGA. This chain's CDR3 is CASSSPWSDYYSEETQYF. DNA of the CDR3: TGTGCCAGCAGTTCACCGTGGTCAGACTATTATTCAGAAGAGACCCAGTACTTC.

The chain recombines TRBV7-2 with TRBJ2-1; TRBD2 matches 11 bases. The germline gives CDR1 SGHTA, CDR2 FQGNSA. CDR3 length equals 16 residues. Germline trimming cut 6 bases from V and 1 base from J; bases unmatched to any gene: 5. CDR3 DNA: TGTGCCAGCAGATCAACTAGCGGGAGATCCTACAATGAGCAGTTCTTC. Amino acids: CASRSTSGRSYNEQFF.

This clonotype was seen more than once but under ten times. This rearrangement joins TRBV9 to TRBJ1-1; no clear D gene. V lost 3 bases and J 3 bases, leaving 9 bases between the germline ends. Germline V gene sequence: CDR1 SGDLS, CDR2 YYNGEE. This CDR3 is built from 13 residues. CDR3 sequence: CASSGGLYTEAFF. The CDR3 DNA is TGTGCCAGCAGCGGAGGACTGTACACTGAAGCTTTCTTT.

This clonotype has more than one count but fewer than ten. V is TRBV20-1 and J is TRBJ2-2; tentative D call: TRBD1 (5 bases). V shed 0 bases and J shed 2 bases, with 10 bases lying between them. Germline V CDR1 and CDR2: DFQATT, SNEGSKA (reference sequence). CDR3 length: 15 residues. CDR3 DNA sequence: TGCAGTGCTAGAGATAGGGGCAGTAACACCGGGGAGCTGTTTTTT. Translating gives CSARDRGSNTGELFF.

This clonotype was seen a handful of times. The chain couples TRBV5-1 to TRBJ2-5; 10 bases fit TRBD2. Germline V lookup: CDR1 SGHRS, CDR2 YFSETQ. The CDR3 is made up of 17 amino acids. V lost 0 bases, J lost 2 bases, and 7 bases stayed unmatched. The CDR3 protein is CASSLAPSGGRQETQYF. DNA of the CDR3: TGCGCCAGCAGCTTGGCCCCTAGCGGGGGCCGGCAAGAGACCCAGTACTTC.

This clonotype was seen repeatedly, ten times or more. The V gene is TRBV9, the J gene TRBJ2-7; 7 bases line up with TRBD2. Germline lookup yields CDR1 SGDLS and CDR2 YYNGEE. The ends lost 0 bases at V and 3 bases at J; junction bases unmatched: 9. The CDR3 extends over 16 amino acids. The CDR3 region is CASSVGSGTFDYEQYF. CDR3 coding DNA: TGTGCCAGCAGCGTAGGCAGCGGGACCTTCGACTACGAGCAGTACTTC.

This clonotype was picked up a small number of times. This chain uses TRBV27 with TRBJ2-1; 10 nucleotides line up with TRBD1. V was clipped by 3 bases and J by 8 bases; unmatched bases: 7. This CDR3 is built from 15 residues. Germline-derived CDR1 and CDR2 are MNHEY and SMNVEV (reference sequence). The CDR3 nucleotides read TGTGCCAGCAGTTTCGTGACAGGGGGCGTCGATGAGCAGTTCTTC. Its translation is CASSFVTGGVDEQFF.

This clonotype was detected only a few times. The CDR3 nucleotides read TGTGCCAGCAGTTACGCCCGGAGTGGGGCCGGCTACACCTTC. Its protein product is CASSYARSGAGYTF. The chain employs TRBV6-5 and TRBJ1-2, with D perhaps matching TRBD1 (5 bases). The CDR3 runs 14 residues. The germline CDR1 and CDR2 sequences are MNHEY and SVGAGI. Between the trimmed V and J ends, which lost 2 bases and 8 bases, there was a span of 15 bases.

CDR3 amino acids: CASRAGTVGAQHF. The CDR3 DNA sequence: TGTGCCAGCAGAGCCGGGACCGTGGGAGCCCAGCATTTT. The chain is built from TRBV2 and TRBJ1-5, with D perhaps TRBD1 (5 bases). V was cut by 6 bases and J by 11 bases, with 17 bases left in between. CDR1 SNHLY and CDR2 FYNNEI come from the germline V gene. The CDR3 covers 13 residues.

In this sample, this clonotype turned up a few times. The rearrangement uses TRBV3-1 and TRBJ2-7; TRBD2 agrees at 9 bases. The CDR3 loop spans 16 amino acids. J lost 3 bases, V lost 3 bases, and 9 bases had no gene match. The germline CDR1 and CDR2 sequences are LGHDT and YNNKEL (reference sequence). CDR3 amino acids: CASSQPMTSGFYEQYF. Written as DNA, the CDR3 is TGTGCCAGCAGCCAGCCAATGACTAGCGGTTTCTACGAGCAGTACTTC.

The V call is TRBV5-1, the J call TRBJ2-7; 9 bases fit TRBD1. The CDR3 is made up of 13 amino acids. Germline V gene sequence: CDR1 SGHRS, CDR2 YFSETQ. V shed 4 bases, J shed 7 bases, and the junction held 6 bases outside the gene matches. In DNA, the CDR3 is TGCGCCAGCAGCATCACAGGGGGCGGTGAGCAGTACTTC. Its protein product is CASSITGGGEQYF.

This clonotype turned up a few times. The gene calls are TRBV20-1 and TRBJ2-7; TRBD1 aligns across 9 bases. The CDR3 consists of 15 residues. V trimming: 4 bases; J trimming: 2 bases; junction bases outside the gene matches: 9. Germline CDR1 and CDR2: DFQATT and SNEGSKA (reference sequence). This CDR3 reads CSATPRTGDAYEQYF. As DNA, the CDR3 is TGCAGTGCTACCCCAAGGACAGGGGATGCCTACGAGCAGTACTTC.

This CDR3 is CASSFFITGELFF. The CDR3 DNA reads as TGTGCCAGCAGTTTCTTTATCACCGGGGAGCTGTTTTTT. The rearrangement uses TRBV12-3 or TRBV12-4 and TRBJ2-2; D gene ambiguous. This CDR3 has 13 amino acids. The germline V and J ends were trimmed by 3 bases and 4 bases, with 6 bases remaining between them.

This clonotype showed up many times. The genes are TRBV24-1 and TRBJ2-1, with 14 positions matching TRBD2. The CDR3 sequence is 21 residues long. Germline values: CDR1 KGHDR, CDR2 SFDVKD. J was trimmed by 0 bases and V by 1 base; bases with no gene match: 10. CDR3 DNA sequence: TGTGCCACCAGTGATTTTTTGGGGACTAGCGGGGGCCTCAGCTCCTACAATGAGCAGTTCTTC. It yields the protein CATSDFLGTSGGLSSYNEQFF.

This clonotype was seen at least ten times. V and J are TRBV5-1 and TRBJ2-5, with D hard to call. The CDR3 consists of 14 residues. Looked up from germline, CDR1 is SGHRS and CDR2 is YFSETQ. The V gene lost 0 bases and the J gene lost 4 bases, with 10 bases spanning the gap. The CDR3 spells CASSLGAGLETQYF. The CDR3 nucleotides are TGCGCCAGCAGCTTGGGGGCTGGGTTAGAGACCCAGTACTTC. The full variable domain, with the rest looked up from reference TRBV5-1 and TRBJ2-5, is KAGVTQTPRYLIKTRGQQVTLSCSPISGHRSVSWYQQTPGQGLQFLFEYFSETQRNKGNFPGRFSGRQFSNSRSEMNVSTLELGDSALYLCASSLGAGLETQYFGPGTRLLVL.

This rearrangement joins TRBV7-9 to TRBJ2-1; 7 positions match TRBD2. The CDR3 is made up of 15 amino acids. In germline, CDR1 is SEHNR, CDR2 FQNEAQ (reference sequence). V was clipped by 0 bases and J by 8 bases; unmatched bases: 7. The CDR3 region has the DNA TGTGCCAGCAGCTTAGCGACTAGCTCCTCCCATGAGCAGTTCTTC. It encodes CASSLATSSSHEQFF.

The chain employs TRBV5-5 and TRBJ1-2; D perhaps matches TRBD1 (6 bases). Looked up from germline, CDR1 is SGHKS and CDR2 is YYEKEE (reference sequence). The CDR3 consists of 16 residues. Trimming left V 3 bases short and J 5 bases short, with 20 bases between. The CDR3 DNA sequence: TGTGCCAGCAGCTCTCCACCGATGACAGGACATTATGGCTACACCTTC. It specifies CASSSPPMTGHYGYTF.

This clonotype was counted ten times or more. The genes are TRBV27 and TRBJ2-7, with D hard to call. This CDR3 contains 16 residues. V lost 0 bases to trimming and J lost 4 bases, with 16 bases between them. Germline V gene data show CDR1 as MNHEY and CDR2 as SMNVEV (reference sequence). The CDR3, as DNA: TGTGCCAGCAGTTTATCGAATGGCGCCAGATTGTACGAGCAGTACTTC. The encoded protein is CASSLSNGARLYEQYF.

This clonotype was counted ten times or more. This sequence joins TRBV5-1 and TRBJ2-3; no clear D. The germline V gene encodes CDR1 SGHRS and CDR2 YFSETQ. The germline V and J ends were trimmed by 7 bases and 6 bases, with 9 bases remaining between them. The CDR3 sequence is 11 residues long. The CDR3 nucleotides are TGCGCCAGCCACGACTCCGATACGCAGTATTTT. Its protein product is CASHDSDTQYF.

The CDR3 is CASSLMLDTQYF. The CDR3, as DNA: TGTGCCAGCAGCCTGATGTTAGATACGCAGTATTTT. The chain carries TRBV3-1 and TRBJ2-3, with D uncertain. The V end was cut by 4 bases, the J end by 5 bases, with 7 bases between. Germline V gene data show CDR1 as LGHDT and CDR2 as YNNKEL (reference sequence). This CDR3 has 12 amino acids.

The genes are TRBV7-9 and TRBJ2-3; D remains unclear. Trimming removed 1 base at V and 2 bases at J, with 10 bases between. CDR3 size: 15 residues. Germline V gene lookup returns CDR1 SEHNR and CDR2 FQNEAQ (reference sequence). CDR3 nucleotide sequence: TGTGCCAGCAGCTTAGAAGGTCTTCACACAGATACGCAGTATTTT. This gives the protein CASSLEGLHTDTQYF.

This clonotype was detected ten times or more. The chain carries TRBV9 and TRBJ1-1; no definite D call. There are 13 residues in the CDR3. Germline values: CDR1 SGDLS, CDR2 YYNGEE. The V end lost 4 bases, the J end lost 0 bases, and 7 bases lay between the germline ends. CDR3 loop: CASSPRMNTEAFF. The CDR3 nucleotides read TGTGCCAGCAGCCCCCGTATGAACACTGAAGCTTTCTTT. The full variable domain, completed using reference TRBV9 and TRBJ1-1, is DSGVTQTPKHLITATGQRVTLRCSPRSGDLSVYWYQQSLDQGLQFLIQYYNGEERAKGNILERFSAQQFPDLHSELNLSSLELGDSALYFCASSPRMNTEAFFGQGTRLTVV.

The chain combines TRBV7-2 with TRBJ2-7; TRBD2 matches at 14 bases. CDR1 and CDR2 from the germline V gene are SGHTA and FQGNSA. The CDR3 length is 19 residues. V trimming: 1 base; J trimming: 6 bases; junction bases outside the gene matches: 14. As DNA, the CDR3 is TGTGCCAGCAGCTTAGGGCGGGGACTAGCGGGAGCCCCCCTAGGCGAGCAGTACTTC. Protein: CASSLGRGLAGAPLGEQYF.

The rearrangement joins TRBV7-6 to TRBJ2-5; 7 nucleotides align to TRBD1. Germline V gene lookup returns CDR1 SGHVS and CDR2 FNYEAQ. V lost 9 bases to trimming and J lost 3 bases; unmatched junction nucleotides: 13. This CDR3 spans 15 amino acids. The CDR3 reads CASSNPGTDKETQYF. CDR3 coding DNA: TGTGCCAGTTCAAACCCCGGGACAGACAAAGAGACCCAGTACTTC. The complete variable domain, with remaining parts taken from reference TRBV7-6 and TRBJ2-5, reads GAGVSQSPRYKVTKRGQDVALRCDPISGHVSLYWYRQALGQGPEFLTYFNYEAQQDKSGLPNDRFSAERPEGSISTLTIQRTEQRDSAMYRCASSNPGTDKETQYFGPGTRLLVL.

This clonotype appeared a few times. This chain joins TRBV19 and TRBJ2-2; possible D gene TRBD2, 5 bases. The CDR3 length is 15 residues. The germline V gene has CDR1 LNHDA and CDR2 SQIVND (reference sequence). V was shortened by 5 bases and J by 5 bases, with 15 bases between the two germline ends. This CDR3 reads CASSPPGFETGELFF. The CDR3 nucleotides are TGTGCCAGTAGTCCCCCGGGATTCGAGACCGGGGAGCTGTTTTTT.

A remark on this clonotype: The junction departs from germline at one end; a sequencing error may be responsible. This chain connects TRBV19 to TRBJ1-2, with D tentatively TRBD1 (5 bases). The CDR3 spans 15 residues. Germline V gives CDR1 LNHDA, CDR2 SQIVND (reference sequence). The CDR3 nucleotides are TGTGCAAGTAGTATAGATCACAGGCGCGTCTATGGCTACACCTTC. Amino acids: CASSIDHRRVYGYTF.